This T cell receptor (beta chain) was recovered during a study of blood T cells in healthy people across ages. Study-wide points: Across samples, TCR beta diversity tracked strongly with naive T cell percentage. Age brought a roughly linear fall in TCR beta diversity measured per million T cells. Considered underestimates were the diversity estimates obtained from one million T cells.

This clonotype was found a few times. Its specificity is unknown. PCR was performed a second time for roughly 7 to 12 cycles using a sample-barcoded 5' primer and a J-beta primer mix. MiXCR was run by TCRdb on the 5' RACE reads, yielding one entry per CDR3 protein. This sample has about 970,000 distinct CDR3 sequences, with about 53% found just once. The V gene lost 4 bases and the J gene lost 7 bases, with 11 bases spanning the gap. CDR3 size: 13 residues. Germline CDR1 MGHRA, CDR2 YSYEKL. Each individual donor underwent a draw of ten milliliters of peripheral blood. The specimen sequenced was blood. The sequence derives from a woman aged 60-75 years in good health. The chain recombines TRBV4-1 with TRBJ2-1; D is unresolved. The CDR3 region is CASSPPLSNEQFF. CDR3 sequence (DNA): TGCGCCAGCAGCCCTCCGCTCTCGAATGAGCAGTTCTTC.